Below are 16 T cell receptor beta chains sequenced from a single sample in a study of T cell changes during pregnancy in multiple sclerosis. Repertoires were generated with immunoSEQ multiplex PCR, while TCRdb's copy carries only in-frame clones and drops some. The sample consists of approximately 20,000 clones, 86% of them appearing once. Sequencing was performed on CD8+ T cells from peripheral blood mononuclear cells, taken in the third trimester of pregnancy. Receptor source: a female donor in good health, enrolled as a control in a pregnancy study.

The gene calls are TRBV25-1 and TRBJ2-5; TRBD1 is a possible D gene (5 bases). There are 18 residues in the CDR3. Germline CDR1 reads MGHDK; CDR2 reads SYGVNS. V lost 0 bases, J lost 4 bases, and 21 bases lay in between. CDR3 region: CASSEYHDSSGHRETQYF. The CDR3, as DNA: TGTGCCAGCAGTGAATATCACGACAGCTCAGGCCACAGAGAGACCCAGTACTTC. Using reference TRBV25-1 and TRBJ2-5 for the parts outside the CDR3, the full variable domain is EADIYQTPRYLVIGTGKKITLECSQTMGHDKMYWYQQDPGMELHLIHYSYGVNSTEKGDLSSESTVSRIRTEHFPLTLESARPSHTSQYLCASSEYHDSSGHRETQYFGPGTRLLVL.

This clone was observed a single time. The chain is built from TRBV5-6 and TRBJ2-1; TRBD2 agrees at 12 bases. V lost 6 bases, J lost 8 bases, and 12 bases stayed unmatched. The germline V gene has CDR1 SGHDT and CDR2 YYEEEE. The CDR3 extends over 16 amino acids. This CDR3 reads CASTRTSGVPEDEQFF. The CDR3 DNA follows: TGTGCCAGCACACGGACTAGCGGGGTACCGGAGGATGAGCAGTTCTTC.

V gene TRBV6-4 combines with J gene TRBJ2-1; TRBD2 aligns across 10 bases. V was clipped by 5 bases and J by 6 bases; unmatched bases: 1. Germline assignment: CDR1 MRHNA and CDR2 SNTAGT. There are 13 residues in the CDR3. The CDR3 sequence is CASSSGGANEQFF. DNA of the CDR3: TGTGCCAGCAGTAGCGGGGGGGCCAATGAGCAGTTCTTC.

The V gene is TRBV2, the J gene TRBJ2-1, with 8 bases aligning to TRBD2. Losses at the gene ends were 6 bases for V and 2 bases for J; bases not matched to a gene: 9. The germline V gene has CDR1 SNHLY and CDR2 FYNNEI. The CDR3 has 16 amino acids. CDR3: CASRLSSGAPYNEQFF. The CDR3 DNA sequence: TGTGCCAGCAGACTGAGTAGCGGGGCCCCCTACAATGAGCAGTTCTTC.

The table lists this clone with a count of one. J is TRBJ2-7 and V is TRBV2; 8 bases line up with TRBD2. This CDR3 spans 14 amino acids. V lost 2 bases and J lost 8; bases outside the gene matches: 8. CDR1 and CDR2 from the germline V gene are SNHLY and FYNNEI. The CDR3 here is CASSETGGYPQQYF. CDR3 in DNA: TGTGCCAGCAGTGAAACGGGGGGGTATCCCCAGCAGTACTTC.

V gene TRBV4-3 combines with J gene TRBJ2-2; D perhaps matches TRBD2 (5 bases). The germline gives CDR1 LGHNA, CDR2 YSLEER. The CDR3 has 13 residues. Between the trimmed V and J ends, which lost 1 base and 7 bases, there was a span of 7 bases. CDR3 sequence: CASSQGGGGELFF. CDR3 nucleotides: TGCGCCAGCAGCCAAGGTGGAGGCGGGGAGCTGTTTTTT.

The chain has TRBV7-9 and TRBJ2-1, with 9 bases that match TRBD1. J was trimmed by 6 bases and V by 5 bases; bases with no gene match: 2. Germline assignment: CDR1 SEHNR and CDR2 FQNEAQ (reference sequence). The CDR3 has 13 amino acids. The CDR3 region has the DNA TGTGCCAGCAGCCCGACAGGGGGCAATGAGCAGTTCTTC. This encodes CASSPTGGNEQFF.

The chain has TRBV2 and TRBJ1-3; 10 bases are a match to TRBD1. The V gene's germline CDR1 is SNHLY and CDR2 FYNNEI. The ends lost 6 bases at V and 2 bases at J; junction bases unmatched: 10. The CDR3 totals 17 residues. CDR3 nucleotide sequence: TGTGCCAGCAGCCCGGGACAGGGGCCGGGGGCTGGAAACACCATATATTTT. Translation gives CASSPGQGPGAGNTIYF.

This clone was found a few times. The chain joins TRBV2 to TRBJ1-1; TRBD1 might be the D (5 bases). Trimming pared 7 bases from V and 5 bases from J, leaving 20 bases between. Germline V gene data show CDR1 as SNHLY and CDR2 as FYNNEI. The CDR3 loop spans 15 amino acids. This chain's CDR3 is CASISGEGRETEAFF. The CDR3 coding sequence is TGTGCCAGCATTAGTGGTGAGGGACGGGAGACTGAAGCTTTCTTT.

The chain links TRBV2 to TRBJ1-5; 7 bases fit TRBD1. Germline-derived CDR1 and CDR2 are SNHLY and FYNNEI. V shed 3 bases, J shed 4 bases, and the junction held 6 bases outside the gene matches. The CDR3 covers 15 residues. CDR3 loop: CASSEGQKINQPQHF. As DNA, the CDR3 is TGTGCCAGCAGTGAGGGACAGAAAATTAATCAGCCCCAGCATTTT. Combining the CDR3 with reference TRBV2 and TRBJ1-5 gives the whole variable domain EPEVTQTPSHQVTQMGQEVILRCVPISNHLYFYWYRQILGQKVEFLVSFYNNEISEKSEIFDDQFSVERPDGSNFTLKIRSTKLEDSAMYFCASSEGQKINQPQHFGDGTRLSIL.

For the CDR3, the DNA is TGTGCCAGCAGTGGAGCGGTCGGTATGAACACTGAAGCTTTCTTT. It codes for CASSGAVGMNTEAFF. The V gene is TRBV2, the J gene TRBJ1-1; the D is unclear. The CDR3 spans 15 residues. CDR1 is SNHLY and CDR2 is FYNNEI in the germline V gene. Trimming pared 4 bases from V and 0 bases from J, leaving 12 bases between.

This chain connects TRBV25-1 to TRBJ1-2; the D is unclear. CDR1 MGHDK and CDR2 SYGVNS come from the germline V gene. Trimming took off 3 bases at V and 8 bases at J, with 13 bases between the two ends. This CDR3 has 13 residues. Here the CDR3 reads CASSDSRTGGYTF. In DNA, the CDR3 is TGTGCCAGCAGTGACAGTCGGACGGGAGGCTACACCTTC.

This clone came up once. The V call is TRBV7-2, the J call TRBJ1-2; 11 bases agree with TRBD1. V gave up 1 base and J gave up 14 bases; unmatched junction bases: 12. The CDR3 runs 15 residues. Germline V lookup: CDR1 SGHTA, CDR2 FQGNSA. CDR3 DNA sequence: TGTGCCAGCAGCTTAGGGACAGGGGGCCCGAGTCGGGGGACCTTC. Residues: CASSLGTGGPSRGTF.

The chain couples TRBV30 to TRBJ2-1, with D possibly being TRBD2 (5 bases). The CDR3 runs 17 residues. From germline, CDR1 is GTSNPN and CDR2 SVGIG (reference sequence). V lost 0 bases, J lost 3 bases, and 18 bases lay in between. The CDR3 here is CAWSVEAGSPLYNEQFF. CDR3 DNA: TGTGCCTGGAGTGTAGAGGCGGGTTCCCCCCTCTACAATGAGCAGTTCTTC.

The rearrangement joins TRBV5-1 to TRBJ1-2, with 7 bases matching TRBD1. Looked up from germline, CDR1 is SGHRS and CDR2 is YFSETQ. Trimming cost V 4 bases and J 1 base; bases outside gene matches: 4. The length of the CDR3 is 14 residues. This CDR3 reads CASSPQGINYGYTF. As DNA, the CDR3 is TGCGCCAGCAGCCCACAGGGGATTAACTATGGCTACACCTTC.

This chain uses TRBV10-3 with TRBJ1-1; TRBD1 is a possible D gene (6 bases). CDR1 ENHRY and CDR2 SYGVKD come from the germline V gene. The CDR3 contains 16 residues. V lost 6 bases to trimming and J lost 0 bases, with 17 bases between them. The CDR3 region is CAIRPNGGGLNTEAFF. The CDR3, as DNA: TGTGCCATCAGGCCTAATGGTGGGGGCCTGAACACTGAAGCTTTCTTT.